This TCR beta chain was recovered during a study of long-term antiretroviral therapy in people with HIV. On the study more broadly: There is a gap of about a decade between the earliest samples and the later 2015 immediate-ART recommendation. Study-wide results and caveats: Controls exceeded HIV repertoires in CDR3 length range. Post-ART, diversity grew, though it stayed under transplant donor control levels.

Details on this clone: Its matching antigen is unknown.

Sequencing used immunoSEQ v3.0 at survey level. Sequencing was intended to reach roughly 40,000-50,000 T-cell genomes per sample. The protocol was immunoSEQ multiplex PCR, while the TCRdb copy is restricted to in-frame clones and leaves out a portion. The sample carries around 26,000 clones, approximately 88% recorded once. This CDR3 contains 15 residues. V was clipped by 7 bases and J by 3 bases, with 19 bases between them. The starting material was unsorted PBMCs, obtained around 4.1 years after starting antiretroviral therapy. The sequence was collected from a man under 40 with HIV. This chain uses TRBV23-1 with TRBJ2-7; D not resolved. TRBV23-1 is flagged as an ORF with uncertain function. CDR3 DNA sequence: TGCGCCAGCACCCGAATGGCCCCTTCGCACTACGAGCAGTACTTC. Protein: CASTRMAPSHYEQYF.